The 23 T cell receptor beta chains reported below all come from one sample, sequenced in a study of blood T cell repertoires in COVID-19. Sequencing was performed with immunoSEQ multiplex PCR; in TCRdb, only in-frame clones are kept and a portion is missing. The table has 250,000 to 350,000 clones, about 90% seen once. Sequenced sample: peripheral blood. These receptors were taken from a woman between 45 and 65 years old who had recovered from COVID-19.

The chain uses TRBV9 and TRBJ1-2; 9 nucleotides line up with TRBD1. The V and J ends lost 3 bases and 3 bases, in that order; junction bases with no gene match: 6. The CDR3 totals 15 residues. In germline, CDR1 is SGDLS, CDR2 YYNGEE. The DNA for the CDR3 is TGTGCCAGCAGCGAACAGGGGGCCTTTGACTATGGCTACACCTTC. This gives the protein CASSEQGAFDYGYTF.

The gene calls are TRBV19 and TRBJ2-6, with TRBD1 as a possible D gene (6 bases). The CDR3 sequence is 17 residues long. Trimming removed 5 bases from V and 4 bases from J, with 18 bases in between. The germline V gene encodes CDR1 LNHDA and CDR2 SQIVND (reference sequence). This CDR3 reads CASSQGSFAVGANVLTF. DNA for the CDR3: TGTGCCAGTAGTCAGGGGTCCTTTGCTGTGGGGGCCAACGTCCTGACTTTC. Variable domain in full (rest from reference TRBV19 and TRBJ2-6): DGGITQSPKYLFRKEGQNVTLSCEQNLNHDAMYWYRQDPGQGLRLIYYSQIVNDFQKGDIAEGYSVSREKKESFPLTVTSAQKNPTAFYLCASSQGSFAVGANVLTFGAGSRLTVL.

V gene TRBV4-3 combines with J gene TRBJ1-1; D may be TRBD1 (6 bases). V gave up 3 bases and J gave up 2 bases, with 16 bases separating them. The CDR3 has 16 amino acids. Germline V CDR1 and CDR2: LGHNA, YSLEER. CDR3: CASSQRYRDSNTEAFF. For the CDR3, the DNA is TGCGCCAGCAGCCAGCGCTACAGGGATTCAAACACTGAAGCTTTCTTT.

The rearrangement uses TRBV29-1 and TRBJ2-7; D might be TRBD1 (6 bases). Germline lookup yields CDR1 SQVTM and CDR2 ANQGSEA. Trimming took 6 bases from V and 3 from J, leaving 15 bases between them. This CDR3 comprises 13 residues. The CDR3 DNA reads as TGCAGCGTGACGGACAGCCTTCTCTACGAGCAGTACTTC. As protein: CSVTDSLLYEQYF.

The chain links TRBV6-5 to TRBJ2-7; D possibly corresponds to TRBD1 (6 bases). Germline CDR1 and CDR2: MNHEY and SVGAGI. The CDR3 sequence is 13 residues long. Trimming took 5 bases from V and 3 from J, leaving 11 bases between them. As DNA, the CDR3 is TGTGCCAGCAGTAGACAGGTAAACTACGAGCAGTACTTC. It is translated as CASSRQVNYEQYF.

Of note for this clone: Other DNA sequences of this sample code for an identical CDR3. This sequence joins TRBV9 and TRBJ1-5; no clear D. This CDR3 is built from 15 residues. V was trimmed by 0 bases and J by 0 bases, leaving 7 bases between them. Germline V gene data show CDR1 as SGDLS and CDR2 as YYNGEE. CDR3 nucleotides: TGTGCCAGCAGCGTAGACAGCCATAGCAATCAGCCCCAGCATTTT. Its protein is CASSVDSHSNQPQHF.

The CDR3 sequence: CASSVASQTNEKLFF. The DNA of the CDR3 is TGTGCCAGCAGCGTAGCTTCCCAGACTAATGAAAAACTGTTTTTT. The J gene is TRBJ1-4, the V gene TRBV9; D is uncertain. The CDR3 spans 15 residues. V lost 0 bases and J 2 bases, leaving 8 bases between the germline ends. Per the germline V gene, CDR1 is SGDLS and CDR2 is YYNGEE.

This clone was observed once. This chain connects TRBV19 to TRBJ2-2; weak D call: TRBD1 (6 bases). Trimming shortened V by 2 bases and J by 5 bases, and 9 bases separated the two germline ends. This CDR3 is 14 amino acids long. The V gene's germline CDR1 is LNHDA and CDR2 SQIVND (reference sequence). CDR3 region: CASSIKGDTGELFF. The CDR3 nucleotides are TGTGCCAGTAGTATAAAGGGGGATACCGGGGAGCTGTTTTTT.

The gene calls are TRBV19 and TRBJ2-2; 9 positions match TRBD1. The CDR3 has 15 residues. Germline loops: CDR1 LNHDA, CDR2 SQIVND (reference sequence). Losses at the gene ends were 5 bases for V and 7 bases for J; bases not matched to a gene: 8. CDR3 DNA sequence: TGTGCCAGTAGTTTACAGGGGGCTTTGGTCGGGGAGCTGTTTTTT. Translated, it gives CASSLQGALVGELFF.

J is TRBJ1-2 and V is TRBV28, with 7 bases that match TRBD1. The CDR3 has 14 amino acids. V was pared by 6 bases and J by 0 bases, with 4 bases of the junction left unmatched. Germline values: CDR1 MDHEN, CDR2 SYDVKM. CDR3: CASSFGTANYGYTF. CDR3 DNA: TGTGCCAGCAGCTTCGGGACAGCTAACTATGGCTACACCTTC.

V gene TRBV19 combines with J gene TRBJ2-1; 7 bases align to TRBD2. The CDR3 consists of 15 residues. Trimming removed 2 bases from V and 6 bases from J; junction bases left unmatched: 7. Looked up from germline, CDR1 is LNHDA and CDR2 is SQIVND (reference sequence). The CDR3 DNA is TGTGCCAGTAGTATAAGCGGGATATCGTCCAATGAGCAGTTCTTC. Translation: CASSISGISSNEQFF.

V and J are TRBV6-1 and TRBJ2-7; D possibly corresponds to TRBD2 (5 bases). The CDR3 sequence is 14 residues long. Germline V gene data show CDR1 as MNHNS and CDR2 as SASEGT. Trimming pared 1 base from V and 3 bases from J, leaving 10 bases between. CDR3 sequence reads: CASSEGGSNYEQYF. CDR3 coding DNA: TGTGCCAGCAGTGAAGGAGGGTCTAACTACGAGCAGTACTTC.

The chain has TRBV30 and TRBJ2-3, with 8 bases aligning to TRBD1. Trimming removed 2 bases from V and 5 bases from J; junction bases left unmatched: 6. The CDR3 runs to 14 residues. Germline CDR1 and CDR2: GTSNPN and SVGIG (reference sequence). CDR3 coding DNA: TGTGCCTGGAGTCGTACAGGGGGAGAAGATACGCAGTATTTT. It is translated as CAWSRTGGEDTQYF.

This clone appeared once. The chain joins TRBV28 to TRBJ2-1; tentatively, D is TRBD1 (6 bases). Germline V gene data show CDR1 as MDHEN and CDR2 as SYDVKM. V lost 4 bases, J lost 6 bases, and 13 bases lay in between. CDR3 length: 14 amino acids. Here the CDR3 reads CASSSHTGSNEQFF. In nucleotides, the CDR3 is TGTGCCAGCAGTTCCCATACAGGGAGCAATGAGCAGTTCTTC.

The CDR3 nucleotides are TGTGCCTGGAGTCAGGGTGGGGATTCACCCCTCCACTTT. Translated: CAWSQGGDSPLHF. The chain combines TRBV30 with TRBJ1-6, with D possibly TRBD1 on 5 matching bases. The germline CDR1 and CDR2 sequences are GTSNPN and SVGIG (reference sequence). V lost 2 bases and J lost 8, with 10 bases in between. The CDR3 is 13 amino acids.

The chain joins TRBV6-5 to TRBJ1-6; a weak D match, TRBD1 (5 bases). Germline CDR1 reads MNHEY; CDR2 reads SVGAGI. V was pared by 6 bases and J by 7 bases, with 7 bases between. The CDR3 totals 12 residues. The CDR3, as DNA: TGTGCCAGCAGCGCAGGGAATTCACCCCTCCACTTT. Its translation: CASSAGNSPLHF.

This rearrangement joins TRBV5-1 to TRBJ1-2; 9 positions match TRBD1. Germline loops: CDR1 SGHRS, CDR2 YFSETQ. The CDR3 length is 15 residues. V trimming: 6 bases; J trimming: 7 bases; junction bases outside the gene matches: 13. The CDR3 region is CASKMGRDRESGYTF. CDR3 in DNA: TGCGCCAGCAAAATGGGTCGGGACAGGGAGTCTGGCTACACCTTC.

The CDR3 sequence is CASSPNRGRVYEQYF. In DNA, the CDR3 is TGTGCCAGCAGCCCGAACAGGGGGCGCGTCTACGAGCAGTACTTC. The chain is built from TRBV5-5 and TRBJ2-7; TRBD1 matches 9 bases. Unmatched junction bases numbered 8, after V lost 4 bases and J lost 3 bases. The CDR3 runs to 15 residues. CDR1 is SGHKS, CDR2 YYEKEE, per germline (reference sequence).

The chain links TRBV19 to TRBJ2-7, with TRBD1 matching over 9 bases. The junction had 12 bases not matched to a gene; V was cut back by 5 bases and J by 4 bases. Germline V gene data show CDR1 as LNHDA and CDR2 as SQIVND (reference sequence). This CDR3 comprises 16 residues. CDR3 coding DNA: TGTGCCAGTAGTCCCCTGACAGGGGGAATCGTTTACGAGCAGTACTTC. It specifies CASSPLTGGIVYEQYF.

The CDR3: CASSTTGGHEKLFF. The CDR3 nucleotides read TGTGCCAGTAGTACAACGGGGGGGCATGAAAAACTGTTTTTT. V is TRBV19 and J is TRBJ1-4, with D tentatively TRBD1 (6 bases). Germline V gene data show CDR1 as LNHDA and CDR2 as SQIVND (reference sequence). CDR3 size: 14 residues. Trimming stripped 4 bases from V and 6 bases from J, with 12 bases between. The full variable domain, its missing parts supplied by reference TRBV19 and TRBJ1-4, is DGGITQSPKYLFRKEGQNVTLSCEQNLNHDAMYWYRQDPGQGLRLIYYSQIVNDFQKGDIAEGYSVSREKKESFPLTVTSAQKNPTAFYLCASSTTGGHEKLFFGSGTQLSVL.

The CDR3 sequence is CASSFRDTNTGELFF. The CDR3 region has the DNA TGTGCCAGCAGCTTCCGGGACACGAACACCGGGGAGCTGTTTTTT. The chain is built from TRBV7-2 and TRBJ2-2; D may be TRBD1 (6 bases). Germline lookup yields CDR1 SGHTA and CDR2 FQGNSA. Trimming cost V 3 bases and J 0 bases, with 8 bases left between them. The CDR3 is 15 residues long.

The chain links TRBV9 to TRBJ2-2; perhaps TRBD1 as D (6 bases). CDR1 SGDLS and CDR2 YYNGEE come from the germline V gene. The CDR3 spans 18 residues. V lost 0 bases and J 0 bases, leaving 15 bases between the germline ends. Here the CDR3 DNA reads TGTGCCAGCAGCGTAGCTGCAGGGGATTATTCGAACACCGGGGAGCTGTTTTTT. As protein: CASSVAAGDYSNTGELFF.

Turning to this clone: A junction boundary mismatches the germline segment, possibly from a read error. The CDR3 here is CASREPGQGSWHTEAFF. The DNA for the CDR3 is TGCGCCAGCAGGGAACCGGGACAGGGTAGTTGGCACACTGAAGCTTTTTTT. The chain has TRBV10-1 and TRBJ1-1; 9 nucleotides line up with TRBD1. The germline V gene has CDR1 WNHNN and CDR2 SYGVQD (reference sequence). This CDR3 has 17 residues.